This TCR beta chain was captured in a study of patients and donors after allogeneic stem cell transplantation. TCRdb passed the RT-PCR reads through MiXCR, listing each CDR3 protein once. The data contain approximately 210,000 distinct CDR3 sequences, around two fifths of them seen just once; the ten biggest clones take up about 33%. V lost 4 bases and J lost 0, with 5 bases in between. The CDR3 contains 12 residues. Looked up from germline, CDR1 is SQVTM and CDR2 is ANQGSEA. This sequence originates from a human donor who was either an allogeneic HSCT recipient or a stem cell or donor lymphocyte infusion donor (not recorded which). It is not recorded whose cells these are; they may come from a transplant donor. The chain combines TRBV29-1 with TRBJ2-3; D ambiguous. Sequenced material: blood, either unsorted or a sorted T cell fraction (not recorded which). Here the CDR3 DNA reads TGCAGCGTTGGCGCCAGCACAGATACGCAGTATTTT. As protein: CSVGASTDTQYF.